The 30 T cell receptor beta chains given below trace back to one sample, sequenced in a study of early T cells in non-severe SARS-CoV-2 infection. TCRdb re-called the 5' RACE reads with MiXCR, one entry per CDR3 protein. The table records fewer than 85,000 distinct CDR3 sequences, approximately 14% of them present only once. The material sequenced was whole blood. The receptors derive from an adult who was a healthcare worker with PCR-confirmed SARS-CoV-2 infection or an uninfected control (not recorded which).

This clonotype was counted at least ten times. The chain links TRBV30 to TRBJ1-6, with unresolved D. CDR1 is GTSNPN and CDR2 is SVGIG in the germline V gene (reference sequence). The CDR3 length is 14 residues. The germline V and J ends were trimmed by 0 bases and 7 bases, with 10 bases remaining between them. CDR3 DNA: TGTGCCTGGAGTGTACTGGCGGAGAATTCACCCCTCCACTTT. Translating gives CAWSVLAENSPLHF.

This clonotype was seen many times. The rearrangement uses TRBV5-1 and TRBJ1-1, with TRBD1 as a possible D gene (6 bases). The V and J ends lost 3 bases and 5 bases respectively, with 14 bases between them. The germline V gene encodes CDR1 SGHRS and CDR2 YFSETQ. The length of the CDR3 is 14 residues. The CDR3 loop is CASSSEQGRTEAFF. Here the CDR3 DNA reads TGCGCCAGCAGCTCCGAACAGGGTCGAACTGAAGCTTTCTTT.

This clonotype was detected many times. V usage is TRBV29-1 and J usage is TRBJ1-1, with D tentatively TRBD1 (6 bases). CDR3 length equals 15 residues. Between the trimmed V and J ends, which lost 2 bases and 6 bases, there was a span of 19 bases. Germline lookup yields CDR1 SQVTM and CDR2 ANQGSEA. DNA for the CDR3: TGCAGCGTTGAAACCACCGGGGGCGGGGCAGCTGAAGCTTTCTTT. Residues: CSVETTGGGAAEAFF. Drawing the rest from reference TRBV29-1 and TRBJ1-1, the complete variable domain is SAVISQKPSRDICQRGTSLTIQCQVDSQVTMMFWYRQQPGQSLTLIATANQGSEATYESGFVIDKFPISRPNLTFSTLTVSNMSPEDSSIYLCSVETTGGGAAEAFFGQGTRLTVV.

This clonotype was seen repeatedly, ten times or more. The rearrangement uses TRBV14 and TRBJ2-1, with D perhaps TRBD2 (5 bases). This CDR3 is 16 amino acids long. Germline lookup yields CDR1 SGHDN and CDR2 FVKESK. Trimming left V 4 bases short and J 5 bases short, with 18 bases between. CDR3 nucleotide sequence: TGTGCCAGCAGCCGACCAGCGGAATGGGGAAACAATGAGCAGTTCTTC. This sequence encodes CASSRPAEWGNNEQFF.

This clonotype was counted only a few times. This chain joins TRBV7-2 and TRBJ2-7, with D possibly being TRBD2 (6 bases). The CDR3 is 15 amino acids. Germline CDR1 and CDR2: SGHTA and FQGNSA. V lost 4 bases to trimming and J lost 3 bases, with 16 bases between them. The chain's CDR3 is CASSSPRLGSYEQYF. The CDR3 DNA reads TGTGCCAGCAGCTCCCCCCGACTAGGGAGCTACGAGCAGTACTTC.

This rearrangement joins TRBV12-3 or TRBV12-4 to TRBJ1-1; D remains ambiguous. The CDR3 totals 13 residues. The V gene lost 4 bases and the J gene lost 2 bases, with 8 bases spanning the gap. The CDR3, as DNA: TGTGCCAGCAGTTCAACCCCCAACACTGAAGCTTTCTTT. Its translation: CASSSTPNTEAFF.

This clonotype was detected a few times. This chain joins TRBV28 and TRBJ2-7; no clear D gene. Germline V gene lookup returns CDR1 MDHEN and CDR2 SYDVKM. Between the trimmed V and J ends, which lost 6 bases and 6 bases, there was a span of 18 bases. The CDR3 runs 14 residues. In DNA form, the CDR3 reads TGTGCCAGCAGCACCGGGCCCGTAATCGCCGAGCAGTACTTC. Encoded protein: CASSTGPVIAEQYF.

This clonotype occurred many times. The J gene is TRBJ2-4, the V gene TRBV7-9; D gene unclear. The CDR3 length is 15 residues. Germline lookup yields CDR1 SEHNR and CDR2 FQNEAQ (reference sequence). Trimming removed 3 bases at V and 0 bases at J, with 9 bases between. CDR3 nucleotide sequence: TGTGCCAGCAGCTTCTCCGAACTAGCCAAAAACATTCAGTACTTC. Residues: CASSFSELAKNIQYF.

The chain uses TRBV29-1 and TRBJ2-7; TRBD1 matches 7 bases. CDR1 and CDR2 (germline): SQVTM, ANQGSEA. This CDR3 has 13 residues. Losses at the gene ends were 3 bases for V and 3 bases for J; bases not matched to a gene: 5. The CDR3 loop reads CSVEGQGDYEQYF. In nucleotides, the CDR3 is TGCAGCGTTGAGGGCCAGGGGGACTACGAGCAGTACTTC.

The chain combines TRBV30 with TRBJ2-1; no clear D. There are 13 residues in the CDR3. V lost 0 bases and J 3 bases, leaving 6 bases between the germline ends. CDR1 is GTSNPN, CDR2 SVGIG, per germline (reference sequence). CDR3 DNA: TGTGCCTGGAGTGTACTCGGCTACAATGAGCAGTTCTTC. This gives the protein CAWSVLGYNEQFF. Filled out from reference TRBV30 and TRBJ2-1, the complete variable domain reads SQTIHQWPATLVQPVGSPLSLECTVEGTSNPNLYWYRQAAGRGLQLLFYSVGIGQISSEVPQNLSASRPQDRQFILSSKKLLLSDSGFYLCAWSVLGYNEQFFGPGTRLTVL.

In its sample, this clonotype was seen a few times. This chain uses TRBV4-3 with TRBJ2-5; perhaps D is TRBD1 or TRBD2 (5 bases each). The V end was cut by 1 base, the J end by 4 bases, with 13 bases between. The CDR3 spans 15 residues. The germline V gene encodes CDR1 LGHNA and CDR2 YSLEER. CDR3 loop: CASSQVAGARETQYF. The CDR3 region has the DNA TGCGCCAGCAGCCAAGTCGCCGGGGCCCGAGAGACCCAGTACTTC.

At least ten counts were recorded for this clonotype. The chain has TRBV7-9 and TRBJ2-7; D is perhaps TRBD1 (6 bases). Germline V gene data show CDR1 as SEHNR and CDR2 as FQNEAQ (reference sequence). V was shortened by 5 bases and J by 7 bases, with 18 bases between the two germline ends. The CDR3 runs to 14 residues. CDR3 residues: CASSPRQAPGEQYF. As DNA, the CDR3 is TGTGCCAGCAGCCCGCGACAGGCCCCGGGTGAGCAGTACTTC.

The V gene is TRBV29-1, the J gene TRBJ2-7; 10 bases are a match to TRBD1. The trim removed 7 bases at V and 3 bases at J, leaving 3 bases unmatched. The CDR3 runs 12 residues. Germline V gene sequence: CDR1 SQVTM, CDR2 ANQGSEA. The CDR3 sequence: CSAGQGGYEQYF. CDR3 sequence (DNA): TGCAGCGCAGGACAGGGGGGCTACGAGCAGTACTTC.

V is TRBV11-2 and J is TRBJ2-3, with a tentative D call TRBD2 (7 bases). The V end was cut by 8 bases, the J end by 4 bases, with 19 bases between. The CDR3 spans 15 residues. In germline, CDR1 is SGHAT, CDR2 FQNNGV. The CDR3 here is CASGQSGGRADTQYF. CDR3 sequence (DNA): TGTGCCAGCGGACAATCGGGGGGCCGGGCAGATACGCAGTATTTT. Full variable domain (rest looked up from reference TRBV11-2 and TRBJ2-3): EAGVAQSPRYKIIEKRQSVAFWCNPISGHATLYWYQQILGQGPKLLIQFQNNGVVDDSQLPKDRFSAERLKGVDSTLKIQPAKLEDSAVYLCASGQSGGRADTQYFGPGTRLTVL.

A few counts support this clonotype. The gene calls are TRBV6-5 and TRBJ2-5; 8 nucleotides align to TRBD1. CDR1 is MNHEY, CDR2 SVGAGI, per germline. CDR3 length: 14 residues. V trimming: 2 bases; J trimming: 4 bases; junction bases outside the gene matches: 3. The CDR3 nucleotides are TGTGCCAGCAGTTACGGGGACAGGCGAGAGACCCAGTACTTC. The encoded protein is CASSYGDRRETQYF.

This clonotype was counted between two and nine times. This rearrangement joins TRBV20-1 to TRBJ1-1; D call uncertain. Germline CDR1 reads DFQATT; CDR2 reads SNEGSKA (reference sequence). The V end was cut by 7 bases, the J end by 0 bases, with 15 bases between. The CDR3 is 14 residues long. The CDR3 reads CSVQEMAVNTEAFF. The CDR3 DNA sequence: TGCAGTGTACAAGAGATGGCGGTGAACACTGAAGCTTTCTTT.

The CDR3 sequence: CASSPVVSLDTQYF. As DNA, the CDR3 is TGTGCCAGCAGCCCAGTTGTCTCCCTGGATACGCAGTATTTT. The chain carries TRBV7-9 and TRBJ2-3; D unclear. Germline loops: CDR1 SEHNR, CDR2 FQNEAQ (reference sequence). V was shortened by 5 bases and J by 6 bases, with 15 bases between the two germline ends. The CDR3 has 14 amino acids. The variable domain in full, with the rest retrieved from reference TRBV7-9 and TRBJ2-3, is DTGVSQNPRHKITKRGQNVTFRCDPISEHNRLYWYRQTLGQGPEFLTYFQNEAQLEKSRLLSDRFSAERPKGSFSTLEIQRTEQGDSAMYLCASSPVVSLDTQYFGPGTRLTVL.

This clonotype is medium-sized. This chain joins TRBV7-2 and TRBJ2-1, with 7 bases matching TRBD2. The germline gives CDR1 SGHTA, CDR2 FQGNSA. After removal of 1 base from V and 15 bases from J, the junction contained 15 bases not matched to a gene. The CDR3 totals 15 residues. The CDR3 DNA is TGTGCCAGCAGCTTAGAGGGGAGGGCCAACTCTCCCAGGTTCTTC. Translating gives CASSLEGRANSPRFF.

This clonotype occurred many times. This rearrangement joins TRBV12-3 or TRBV12-4 to TRBJ1-5; D perhaps matches TRBD1 (6 bases). Trimming took 3 bases from V and 7 from J, leaving 7 bases between them. The CDR3 length is 12 residues. CDR3 protein: CASSFQGQPQHF. DNA for the CDR3: TGTGCCAGCAGTTTCCAGGGGCAGCCCCAGCATTTT.

With respect to this clonotype: This clone may be a read error of a much larger clone one base away. V gene TRBV20-1 combines with J gene TRBJ2-3; 9 bases are a match to TRBD1. CDR1 and CDR2 (germline): DFQATT, SNEGSKA (reference sequence). This CDR3 region has 16 residues. V dropped 4 bases and J dropped 0; count of bases not matched to a gene: 8. Here the CDR3 reads CSAKDLTGGSTDTQYF. The CDR3 DNA reads TGCAGTGCTAAAGACCTGACAGGGGGAAGCACAGATACGCAGTATTTT.

V gene TRBV6-1 combines with J gene TRBJ2-3; D unclear. Germline V gives CDR1 MNHNS, CDR2 SASEGT. The V gene lost 4 bases and the J gene lost 1 base, with 24 bases spanning the gap. The CDR3 totals 19 residues. The CDR3 loop is CASSAPDATGLVGTDTQYF. CDR3 in DNA: TGTGCCAGCAGTGCCCCGGACGCAACGGGCCTAGTAGGCACAGATACGCAGTATTTT.

This clonotype showed up just a few times. This chain links TRBV18 with TRBJ2-5, with TRBD2 as a possible D gene (5 bases). There are 14 residues in the CDR3. Looked up from germline, CDR1 is KGHSH and CDR2 is LQKENI. Trimming shortened V by 3 bases and J by 4 bases, and 12 bases separated the two germline ends. CDR3 region: CASSPPTRAETQYF. Written as DNA, the CDR3 is TGTGCCAGCTCACCCCCTACTAGGGCAGAGACCCAGTACTTC.

The chain combines TRBV24-1 with TRBJ2-4, with D possibly TRBD1 on 6 matching bases. Trimming took 9 bases from V and 4 from J, leaving 12 bases between them. This CDR3 comprises 13 residues. Germline V gene sequence: CDR1 KGHDR, CDR2 SFDVKD. CDR3 coding DNA: TGTGCCACCTACCGACAGGAAAAAAACATTCAGTACTTC. Residues: CATYRQEKNIQYF.

This clonotype was detected only a few times. V is TRBV4-2 and J is TRBJ1-1; no reliable D call. CDR1 is LGHNA and CDR2 is YNFKEQ in the germline V gene. V was pared by 0 bases and J by 6 bases, with 8 bases between. This CDR3 contains 13 residues. The CDR3 protein is CASSQEVGAEAFF. CDR3 DNA: TGTGCCAGCAGCCAAGAGGTCGGAGCTGAAGCTTTCTTT.

The chain recombines TRBV20-1 with TRBJ1-1; D gene ambiguous. This CDR3 has 12 amino acids. Trimming removed 3 bases from V and 2 bases from J, with 7 bases in between. Germline V gene lookup returns CDR1 DFQATT and CDR2 SNEGSKA (reference sequence). The CDR3 DNA reads as TGCAGTGCTAGGTGGGGAAACACTGAAGCTTTCTTT. Translating it yields CSARWGNTEAFF.

This clonotype was seen ten or more times. This chain links TRBV7-2 with TRBJ2-2, with D perhaps TRBD1 or TRBD2 (6 bases each). Germline V CDR1 and CDR2: SGHTA, FQGNSA. Trimming cost V 5 bases and J 4 bases, with 14 bases left between them. The CDR3 consists of 15 residues. The CDR3 region has the DNA TGTGCCAGCAGCGGCAGGAGGGGGGCCACCGGGGAGCTGTTTTTT. It translates to CASSGRRGATGELFF. The full variable domain, its missing parts supplied by reference TRBV7-2 and TRBJ2-2, is GAGVSQSPSNKVTEKGKDVELRCDPISGHTALYWYRQSLGQGLEFLIYFQGNSAPDKSGLPSDRFSAERTGGSVSTLTIQRTQQEDSAVYLCASSGRRGATGELFFGEGSRLTVL.

The rearrangement uses TRBV2 and TRBJ1-2; 7 bases match TRBD1. This CDR3 comprises 11 residues. Germline V CDR1 and CDR2: SNHLY, FYNNEI. J gave up 12 bases and V 6 bases, and 7 bases lay outside the gene matches. The CDR3 spells CASREQGTHTF. CDR3 coding DNA: TGTGCCAGCAGAGAACAGGGGACTCACACCTTC.

This clonotype was observed at least ten times. This rearrangement joins TRBV7-9 to TRBJ2-2; D remains ambiguous. CDR1 and CDR2 from the germline V gene are SEHNR and FQNEAQ (reference sequence). The V and J ends lost 5 bases and 5 bases respectively, with 3 bases between them. The CDR3 extends over 11 amino acids. CDR3: CASSATGELFF. In DNA, the CDR3 is TGTGCCAGCAGCGCTACCGGGGAGCTGTTTTTT. The variable domain in full, with the rest retrieved from reference TRBV7-9 and TRBJ2-2, is DTGVSQNPRHKITKRGQNVTFRCDPISEHNRLYWYRQTLGQGPEFLTYFQNEAQLEKSRLLSDRFSAERPKGSFSTLEIQRTEQGDSAMYLCASSATGELFFGEGSRLTVL.

This clonotype was observed at least ten times. CDR3 in DNA: TGCAGTGCTAGAGGACTGCTGGCAGGGAGAGAAGCTTTCTTT. This codes for CSARGLLAGREAFF. The chain carries TRBV20-1 and TRBJ1-1; D might be TRBD1 (5 bases). CDR3 length: 14 amino acids. V gave up 1 base and J gave up 8 bases, with 17 bases separating them. Germline CDR1 DFQATT, CDR2 SNEGSKA (reference sequence).

This clonotype was picked up a small number of times. The V and J genes are TRBV18 and TRBJ2-5; 13 bases match TRBD2. The ends lost 6 bases at V and 1 base at J; junction bases unmatched: 2. In germline, CDR1 is KGHSH, CDR2 LQKENI. The CDR3 is made up of 15 amino acids. CDR3 sequence (DNA): TGTGCCAGCTCCGGACTAGCGGGGGTCCAAGAGACCCAGTACTTC. Amino acid sequence: CASSGLAGVQETQYF.